Included here is one TCR beta chain sequence, with context. Germline assignment: CDR1 SGHDT and CDR2 YYEEEE. This CDR3 is built from 18 residues. The ends lost 0 bases at V and 2 bases at J; junction bases unmatched: 7. This sample was included in a study of blood T cell repertoires in COVID-19. Across the study: Sites across the United States, Italy and Spain contributed samples from acute and convalescent COVID-19. T cells, B-cell-depleted T cells, or PBMCs supplied cDNA or gDNA.

As originally analysed: Amplified reference gene primers provided the basis for estimating nucleated cell counts. The method was immunoSEQ multiplex PCR; TCRdb's version includes in-frame clones alone and lacks a portion of them. The V and J calls and clone size are taken from that table; D and trimming were inferred from the DNA. The sample records 77,000 or so clones, more than 60% being singletons. The rearrangement links TRBV5-6 to TRBJ1-6; TRBD1 aligns across 8 bases. This sequence originates from an elderly woman with active or convalescent COVID-19. What was sequenced was peripheral blood. The CDR3 coding sequence is TGTGCCAGCAGCTTGGGGGCAGGGGGCGAGCCCTATAATTCACCCCTCCACTTT. Its translation: CASSLGAGGEPYNSPLHF.